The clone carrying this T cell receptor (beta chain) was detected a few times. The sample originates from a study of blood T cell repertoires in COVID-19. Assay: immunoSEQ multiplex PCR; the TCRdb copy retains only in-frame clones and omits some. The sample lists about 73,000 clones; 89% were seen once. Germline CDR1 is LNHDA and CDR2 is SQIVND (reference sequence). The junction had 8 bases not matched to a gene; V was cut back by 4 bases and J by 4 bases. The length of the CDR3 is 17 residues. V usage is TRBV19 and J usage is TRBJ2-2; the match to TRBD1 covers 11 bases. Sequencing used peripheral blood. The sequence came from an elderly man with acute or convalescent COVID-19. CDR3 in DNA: TGTGCCAGTAGTAAATGGACAGGGGGCAGTGCCACCGGGGAGCTGTTTTTT. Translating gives CASSKWTGGSATGELFF.